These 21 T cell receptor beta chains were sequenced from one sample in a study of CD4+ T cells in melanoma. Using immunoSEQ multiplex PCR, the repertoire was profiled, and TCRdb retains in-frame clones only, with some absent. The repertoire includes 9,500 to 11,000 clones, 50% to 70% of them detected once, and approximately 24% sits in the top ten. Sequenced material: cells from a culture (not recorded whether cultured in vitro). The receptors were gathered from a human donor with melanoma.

The CDR3: CASSEGQANSPLHF. DNA for the CDR3: TGTGCCAGCAGTGAGGGACAGGCTAATTCACCCCTCCACTTT. This chain joins TRBV25-1 and TRBJ1-6; 8 bases match TRBD1. From germline, CDR1 is MGHDK and CDR2 SYGVNS. V was pared by 3 bases and J by 6 bases, with 1 base of the junction left unmatched. The CDR3 is made up of 14 amino acids.

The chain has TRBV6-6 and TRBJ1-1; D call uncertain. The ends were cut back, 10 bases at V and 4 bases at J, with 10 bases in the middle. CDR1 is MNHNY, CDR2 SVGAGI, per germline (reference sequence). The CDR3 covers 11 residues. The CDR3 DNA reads TGTGCCACCGCCCGTACCACTGAAGCTTTCTTT. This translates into CATARTTEAFF.

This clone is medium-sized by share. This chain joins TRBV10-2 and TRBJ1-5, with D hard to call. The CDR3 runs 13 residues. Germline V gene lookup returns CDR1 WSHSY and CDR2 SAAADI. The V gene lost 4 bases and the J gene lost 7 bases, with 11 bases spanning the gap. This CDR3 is CASSAGEGQPQHF. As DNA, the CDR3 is TGCGCCAGCAGTGCGGGTGAGGGACAGCCCCAGCATTTT.

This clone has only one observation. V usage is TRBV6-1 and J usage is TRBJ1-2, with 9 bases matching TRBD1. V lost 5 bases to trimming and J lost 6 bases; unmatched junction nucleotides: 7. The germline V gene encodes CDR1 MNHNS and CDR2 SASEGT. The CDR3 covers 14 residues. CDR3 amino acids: CASSSRTGVDGYTF. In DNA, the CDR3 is TGTGCCAGCAGTAGCCGGACAGGGGTAGATGGCTACACCTTC.

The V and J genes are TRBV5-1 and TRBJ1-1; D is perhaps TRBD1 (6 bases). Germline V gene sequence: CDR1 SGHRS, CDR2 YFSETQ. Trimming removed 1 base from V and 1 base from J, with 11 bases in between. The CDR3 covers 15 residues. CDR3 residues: CASSLPGGPNTEAFF. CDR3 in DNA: TGCGCCAGCAGCTTGCCCGGGGGGCCGAACACTGAAGCTTTCTTT.

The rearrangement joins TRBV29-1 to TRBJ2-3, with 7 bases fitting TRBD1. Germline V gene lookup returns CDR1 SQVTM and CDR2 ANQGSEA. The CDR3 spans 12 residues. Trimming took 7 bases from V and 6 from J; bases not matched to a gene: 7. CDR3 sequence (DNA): TGCAGCGCCGGTGGGACAGCGGATACGCAGTATTTT. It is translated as CSAGGTADTQYF.

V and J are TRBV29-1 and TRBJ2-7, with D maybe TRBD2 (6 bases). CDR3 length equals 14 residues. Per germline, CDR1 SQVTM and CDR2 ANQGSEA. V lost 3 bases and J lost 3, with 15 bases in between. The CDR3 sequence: CSVEAGTGNYEQYF. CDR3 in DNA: TGCAGCGTTGAGGCGGGGACCGGGAACTACGAGCAGTACTTC.

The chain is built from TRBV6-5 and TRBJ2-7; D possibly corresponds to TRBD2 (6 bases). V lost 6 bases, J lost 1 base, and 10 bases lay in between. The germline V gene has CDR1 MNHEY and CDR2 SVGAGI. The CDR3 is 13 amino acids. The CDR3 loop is CASRHRESYEQYF. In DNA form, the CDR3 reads TGTGCCAGCAGACATCGGGAGTCCTACGAGCAGTACTTC.

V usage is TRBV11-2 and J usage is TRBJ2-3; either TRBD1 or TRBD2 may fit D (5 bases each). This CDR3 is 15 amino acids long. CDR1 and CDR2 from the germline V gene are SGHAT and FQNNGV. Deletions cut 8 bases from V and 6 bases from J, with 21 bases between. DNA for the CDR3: TGTGCCAGCGCCTCAACCAGGGCAGGGACGGATACGCAGTATTTT. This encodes CASASTRAGTDTQYF.

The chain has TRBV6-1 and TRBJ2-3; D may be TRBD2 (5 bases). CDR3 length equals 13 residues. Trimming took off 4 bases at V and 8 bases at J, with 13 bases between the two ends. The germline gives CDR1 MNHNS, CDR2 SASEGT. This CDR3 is CASSVGGGLTQYF. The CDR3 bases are TGTGCCAGCAGTGTGGGTGGAGGACTTACGCAGTATTTT.

CDR3 residues: CASSLGLNNEQFF. CDR3 DNA: TGTGCCAGCAGCTTGGGACTTAACAATGAGCAGTTCTTC. The gene calls are TRBV5-6 and TRBJ2-1; D unclear. CDR3 size: 13 residues. V gave up 0 bases and J gave up 5 bases, with 6 bases separating them. Germline assignment: CDR1 SGHDT and CDR2 YYEEEE.

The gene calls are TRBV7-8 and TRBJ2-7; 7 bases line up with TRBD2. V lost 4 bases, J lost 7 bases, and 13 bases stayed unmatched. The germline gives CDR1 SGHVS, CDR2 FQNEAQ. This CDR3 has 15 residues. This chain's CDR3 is CASSSLTSRTREQYF. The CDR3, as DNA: TGTGCCAGCAGCTCGTTGACTAGCAGAACTAGGGAGCAGTACTTC. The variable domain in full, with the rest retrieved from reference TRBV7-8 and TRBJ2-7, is GAGVSQSPRYKVAKRGQDVALRCDPISGHVSLFWYQQALGQGPEFLTYFQNEAQLDKSGLPSDRFFAERPEGSVSTLKIQRTQQEDSAVYLCASSSLTSRTREQYFGPGTRLTVT.

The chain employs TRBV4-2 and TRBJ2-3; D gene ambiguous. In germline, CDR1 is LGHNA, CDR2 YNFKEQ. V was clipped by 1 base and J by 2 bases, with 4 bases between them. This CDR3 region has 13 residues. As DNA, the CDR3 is TGTGCCAGCAGCCAAGGACCCACAGATACGCAGTATTTT. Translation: CASSQGPTDTQYF.

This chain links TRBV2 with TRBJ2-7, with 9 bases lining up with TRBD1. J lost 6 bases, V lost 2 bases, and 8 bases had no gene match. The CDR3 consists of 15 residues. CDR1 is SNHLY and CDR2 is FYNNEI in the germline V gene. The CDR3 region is CASSEMDRGLFEQYF. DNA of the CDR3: TGTGCCAGCAGTGAAATGGACAGGGGATTGTTCGAGCAGTACTTC.

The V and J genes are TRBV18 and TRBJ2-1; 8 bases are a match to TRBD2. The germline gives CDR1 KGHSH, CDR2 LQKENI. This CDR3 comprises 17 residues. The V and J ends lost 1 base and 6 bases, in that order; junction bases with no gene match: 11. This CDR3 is CASSPRSPGGQSNEQFF. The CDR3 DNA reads TGTGCCAGCTCACCACGCTCGCCGGGGGGGCAGTCCAATGAGCAGTTCTTC.

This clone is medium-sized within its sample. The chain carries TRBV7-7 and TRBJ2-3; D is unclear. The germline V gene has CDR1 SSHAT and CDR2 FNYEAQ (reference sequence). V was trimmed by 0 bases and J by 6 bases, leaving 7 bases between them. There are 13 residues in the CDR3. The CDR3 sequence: CASSLARRDTQYF. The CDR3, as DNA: TGTGCCAGCAGCTTAGCGCGAAGGGATACGCAGTATTTT. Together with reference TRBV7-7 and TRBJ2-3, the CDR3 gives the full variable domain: GAGVSQSPRYKVTKRGQDVTLRCDPISSHATLYWYQQALGQGPEFLTYFNYEAQPDKSGLPSDRFSAERPEGSISTLTIQRTEQRDSAMYRCASSLARRDTQYFGPGTRLTVL.

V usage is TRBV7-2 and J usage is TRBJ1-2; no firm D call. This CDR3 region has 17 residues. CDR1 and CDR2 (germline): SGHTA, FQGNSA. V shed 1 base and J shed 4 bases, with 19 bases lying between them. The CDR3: CASSLGGSGTRGYGYTF. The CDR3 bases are TGTGCCAGCAGCTTAGGTGGATCCGGAACACGGGGCTATGGCTACACCTTC. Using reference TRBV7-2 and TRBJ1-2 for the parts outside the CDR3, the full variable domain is GAGVSQSPSNKVTEKGKDVELRCDPISGHTALYWYRQSLGQGLEFLIYFQGNSAPDKSGLPSDRFSAERTGGSVSTLTIQRTQQEDSAVYLCASSLGGSGTRGYGYTFGSGTRLTVV.

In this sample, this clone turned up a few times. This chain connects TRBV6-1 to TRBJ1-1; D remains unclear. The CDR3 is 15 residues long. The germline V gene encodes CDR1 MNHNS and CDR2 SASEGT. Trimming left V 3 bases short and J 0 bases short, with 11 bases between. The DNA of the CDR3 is TGTGCCAGCAGTGATCCCTTCGCGATGAACACTGAAGCTTTCTTT. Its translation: CASSDPFAMNTEAFF.

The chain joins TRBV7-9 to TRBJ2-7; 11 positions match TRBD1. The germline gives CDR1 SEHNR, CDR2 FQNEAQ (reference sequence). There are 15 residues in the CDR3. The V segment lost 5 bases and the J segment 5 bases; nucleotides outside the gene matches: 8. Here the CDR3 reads CASSERDRGIHEQYF. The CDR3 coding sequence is TGTGCCAGCAGCGAGAGGGACAGGGGGATTCACGAGCAGTACTTC.

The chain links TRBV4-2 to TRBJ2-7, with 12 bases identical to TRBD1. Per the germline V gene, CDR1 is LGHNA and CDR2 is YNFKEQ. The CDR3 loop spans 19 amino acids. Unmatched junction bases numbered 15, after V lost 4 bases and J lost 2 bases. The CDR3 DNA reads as TGTGCCAGCAGCCGGATCCCCGGGACAGGGGGCGCGCCGACCTACGAGCAGTACTTC. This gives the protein CASSRIPGTGGAPTYEQYF.

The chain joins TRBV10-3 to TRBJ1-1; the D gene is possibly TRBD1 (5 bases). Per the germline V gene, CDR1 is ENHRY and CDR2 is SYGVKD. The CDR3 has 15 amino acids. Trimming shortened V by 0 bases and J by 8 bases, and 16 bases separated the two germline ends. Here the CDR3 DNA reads TGTGCCATCAGTGAGTCGACCCGGGGGAGGTCCGAAGCTTTCTTT. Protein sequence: CAISESTRGRSEAFF.